This T cell receptor beta chain emerged from a study of T cells in Graves' hyperthyroidism and ophthalmopathy. Amplification of TCR beta CDR3 regions was performed using RNA transcripts as template. The TCR CDR3 first-round RT-PCR relied on the HTBI primer set. One entry per CDR3 protein results from TCRdb running MiXCR on the multiplex PCR reads. The sample yields more than 300,000 distinct CDR3 sequences, about 18% seen once. Germline loops: CDR1 MNHNS, CDR2 SASEGT. The CDR3 consists of 13 residues. V was cut by 9 bases and J by 5 bases, with 14 bases left in between. Exclusion of a patient resulted from uncontrolled infection, other autoimmune disease, pregnancy or lactation. Blood was obtained at the first hyperthyroidism diagnosis, which preceded any ophthalmopathy symptoms. The PBMCs were sourced from fresh peripheral blood (approximately 10 ml).

The chain joins TRBV6-1 to TRBJ1-5; unclear D gene. This sequence originates from a woman in her twenties or thirties with Graves' hyperthyroidism that later progressed to Graves' ophthalmopathy. Material: blood. CDR3 region: CASTLRGDQPQHF. The CDR3 DNA sequence: TGTGCCAGTACTCTACGGGGAGATCAGCCCCAGCATTTT.